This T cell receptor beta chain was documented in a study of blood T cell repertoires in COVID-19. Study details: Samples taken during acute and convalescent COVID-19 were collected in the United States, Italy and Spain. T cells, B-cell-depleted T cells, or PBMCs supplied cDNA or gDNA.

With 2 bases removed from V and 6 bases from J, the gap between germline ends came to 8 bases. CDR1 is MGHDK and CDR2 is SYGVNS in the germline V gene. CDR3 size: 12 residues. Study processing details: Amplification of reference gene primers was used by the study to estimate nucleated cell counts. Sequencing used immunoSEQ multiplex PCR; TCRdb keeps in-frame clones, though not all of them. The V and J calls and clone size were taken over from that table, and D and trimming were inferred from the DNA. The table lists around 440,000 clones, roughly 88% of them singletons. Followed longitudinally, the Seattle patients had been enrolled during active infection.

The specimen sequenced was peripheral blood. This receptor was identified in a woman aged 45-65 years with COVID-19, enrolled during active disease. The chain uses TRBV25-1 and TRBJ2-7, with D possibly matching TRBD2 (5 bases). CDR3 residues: CASSEVGVEQYF. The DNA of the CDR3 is TGTGCCAGCAGTGAAGTCGGGGTCGAGCAGTACTTC.